These 15 T cell receptor beta chains came from one sample sequenced in a study of CD8 T cells in Susac syndrome. With random hexamers, reverse transcription was performed on roughly 0.45 to 1 ug of RNA. Each CDR3 protein is one row after TCRdb ran MiXCR on the immunoSEQ multiplex PCR reads. The profile shows around 280,000 distinct CDR3 sequences, 70% to 90% of them singletons. The material sequenced was CD8+ T cells from PBMCs. Every receptor here comes from a human donor with multiple sclerosis.

The V gene is TRBV15, the J gene TRBJ2-3; D ambiguous. This CDR3 region has 13 residues. Trimming removed 0 bases from V and 7 bases from J, with 8 bases in between. Per the germline V gene, CDR1 is LNHNV and CDR2 is YYDKDF (reference sequence). This chain's CDR3 is CATSRDLANTQYF. CDR3 nucleotides: TGTGCCACCAGCAGAGATCTCGCGAATACGCAGTATTTT.

This chain connects TRBV7-9 to TRBJ2-7, with 8 bases that match TRBD1. Germline values: CDR1 SEHNR, CDR2 FQNEAQ (reference sequence). This CDR3 is built from 13 residues. The V and J ends lost 9 bases and 6 bases, in that order; junction bases with no gene match: 10. Written as DNA, the CDR3 is TGTGCCAGTCAGACAGGGGAGAACCCCGAGCAGTACTTC. This translates into CASQTGENPEQYF.

This chain links TRBV29-1 with TRBJ2-5; D uncertain. V was cut by 1 base and J by 2 bases, with 17 bases left in between. Germline V gene lookup returns CDR1 SQVTM and CDR2 ANQGSEA. The CDR3 loop spans 16 amino acids. As DNA, the CDR3 is TGCAGCGTTGAAGGCGTCCCCGATGCAGTACAAGAGACCCAGTACTTC. It yields the protein CSVEGVPDAVQETQYF.

This sequence joins TRBV6-1 and TRBJ2-7; 8 bases fit TRBD1. This CDR3 has 16 residues. CDR1 and CDR2 from the germline V gene are MNHNS and SASEGT. Germline trimming cut 1 base from V and 1 base from J; bases unmatched to any gene: 6. Written as DNA, the CDR3 is TGTGCCAGCAGTGAAGATATACAGGGGGAATCCTACGAGCAGTACTTC. Protein sequence: CASSEDIQGESYEQYF.

The rearrangement uses TRBV10-3 and TRBJ2-7, with 10 bases matching TRBD2. Looked up from germline, CDR1 is ENHRY and CDR2 is SYGVKD. The V and J ends lost 3 bases and 0 bases, in that order; junction bases with no gene match: 5. CDR3 length equals 16 residues. The CDR3 DNA reads as TGTGCCATCAGTGATTCCACTAGCGGGAACTCCTACGAGCAGTACTTC. This sequence encodes CAISDSTSGNSYEQYF.

This clonotype was recorded a few times. The rearrangement links TRBV6-5 to TRBJ2-1; 10 bases are a match to TRBD2. The CDR3 has 15 residues. V lost 0 bases and J lost 9; bases outside the gene matches: 5. Germline V gives CDR1 MNHEY, CDR2 SVGAGI. The CDR3 sequence: CASSYSELAGPEQFF. CDR3 nucleotide sequence: TGTGCCAGCAGTTACTCTGAACTAGCGGGACCTGAGCAGTTCTTC.

The genes are TRBV7-6 and TRBJ2-5; D is tentatively TRBD1 or TRBD2 (6 bases each). Trimming cost V 5 bases and J 7 bases, with 23 bases left between them. CDR3 length: 16 residues. CDR1 SGHVS and CDR2 FNYEAQ come from the germline V gene. The CDR3 DNA is TGTGCCAGCAGCCCTTGGGTCCTAGCGCGCAGGGGGACCCAGTACTTC. This codes for CASSPWVLARRGTQYF.

The V and J genes are TRBV15 and TRBJ1-1, with D perhaps matching TRBD1 (6 bases). V lost 1 base and J lost 1, with 13 bases in between. Per germline, CDR1 LNHNV and CDR2 YYDKDF (reference sequence). This CDR3 is built from 16 residues. The CDR3 DNA reads as TGTGCCACCAGCAGAGCCGTGCTGGGACAGAACACTGAAGCTTTCTTT. Translated, it gives CATSRAVLGQNTEAFF.

The sample holds a few counts of this clonotype. Germline and junction disagree at one end, which may indicate a read error. This chain joins TRBV7-3 and TRBJ1-2; D possibly corresponds to TRBD1 (5 bases). The CDR3 has 15 amino acids. The germline V gene encodes CDR1 SGHTA and CDR2 FQGTGA. CDR3 in DNA: TGTGCCAGCAGCCCCCTTACGACAGCTGACTATGGCTACACTTTC. As protein: CASSPLTTADYGYTF.

The CDR3 DNA reads as TGTGCCAGCAGGGAGGGCCCGGGATGGCCCGAGCAGTACTTC. It specifies CASREGPGWPEQYF. V gene TRBV2 combines with J gene TRBJ2-7, with D possibly matching TRBD2 (6 bases). CDR3 size: 14 residues. CDR1 is SNHLY and CDR2 is FYNNEI in the germline V gene. Trimming left V 6 bases short and J 6 bases short, with 18 bases between.

The chain uses TRBV27 and TRBJ2-7; 9 bases fit TRBD2. Germline trimming cut 5 bases from V and 3 bases from J; bases unmatched to any gene: 5. The CDR3 extends over 14 amino acids. Germline V gene sequence: CDR1 MNHEY, CDR2 SMNVEV (reference sequence). The CDR3 protein is CASSIGSGSYEQYF. The CDR3 nucleotides are TGTGCCAGCAGTATCGGTAGCGGGAGCTACGAGCAGTACTTC.

The chain has TRBV4-1 and TRBJ1-5; D gene uncertain. This CDR3 is built from 15 residues. From germline, CDR1 is MGHRA and CDR2 YSYEKL. V was shortened by 0 bases and J by 0 bases, with 6 bases between the two germline ends. CDR3 nucleotides: TGCGCCAGCAGCCAAGATAGGGATAGCAATCAGCCCCAGCATTTT. Its translation is CASSQDRDSNQPQHF.

This chain connects TRBV7-9 to TRBJ2-5; D perhaps matches TRBD1 (5 bases). This CDR3 has 13 residues. In germline, CDR1 is SEHNR, CDR2 FQNEAQ (reference sequence). V gave up 5 bases and J gave up 5 bases, with 12 bases separating them. The CDR3 here is CASSPQGSETQYF. The CDR3 bases are TGTGCCAGCAGCCCCCAGGGTTCCGAGACCCAGTACTTC. The variable domain in full, completed from reference TRBV7-9 and TRBJ2-5, reads DTGVSQNPRHKITKRGQNVTFRCDPISEHNRLYWYRQTLGQGPEFLTYFQNEAQLEKSRLLSDRFSAERPKGSFSTLEIQRTEQGDSAMYLCASSPQGSETQYFGPGTRLLVL.

V is TRBV9 and J is TRBJ2-1; D may be TRBD2 (5 bases). Germline CDR1 SGDLS, CDR2 YYNGEE. The CDR3 covers 11 residues. Trimming pared 7 bases from V and 8 bases from J, leaving 10 bases between. This CDR3 is CASGGSYEQFF. CDR3 nucleotides: TGTGCCAGCGGAGGCAGCTATGAGCAGTTCTTC.

The chain joins TRBV3-1 to TRBJ2-2; 8 bases line up with TRBD2. The V gene end was trimmed by 0 bases and the J gene end by 1 base; junction bases not matched to a gene: 4. CDR3 length: 17 residues. Germline V gives CDR1 LGHDT, CDR2 YNNKEL (reference sequence). The CDR3 spells CASSQDSLAENTGELFF. The CDR3 DNA reads as TGTGCCAGCAGCCAAGACTCACTAGCGGAGAACACCGGGGAGCTGTTTTTT.